This T cell receptor (beta chain) is from a study of cytomegalovirus exposure and HLA in healthy donors. General study results and limits: Reportedly, cytomegalovirus status was diagnosed with high sensitivity and specificity. According to the study, 160 or so TCR beta chains were cytomegalovirus-associated.

The V end was cut by 8 bases, the J end by 0 bases, with 8 bases between. This CDR3 comprises 13 residues. Germline assignment: CDR1 MNHEY and CDR2 SVGAGI. As for this clone: Antigen unknown.

Generated by immunoSEQ multiplex PCR, the TCRdb table keeps only in-frame clones and is missing some. The sample lists about 140,000 clones; approximately 86% were seen once. V and J are TRBV6-5 and TRBJ2-1; possibly TRBD2 for D (5 bases). Sample: PBMCs. This TCR was sampled from a woman between 18 and 30 years old in good health and CMV-seropositive. For the CDR3, the DNA is TGTGCCAGCGGAGGAAGCTCCTACAATGAGCAGTTCTTC. This gives the protein CASGGSSYNEQFF.